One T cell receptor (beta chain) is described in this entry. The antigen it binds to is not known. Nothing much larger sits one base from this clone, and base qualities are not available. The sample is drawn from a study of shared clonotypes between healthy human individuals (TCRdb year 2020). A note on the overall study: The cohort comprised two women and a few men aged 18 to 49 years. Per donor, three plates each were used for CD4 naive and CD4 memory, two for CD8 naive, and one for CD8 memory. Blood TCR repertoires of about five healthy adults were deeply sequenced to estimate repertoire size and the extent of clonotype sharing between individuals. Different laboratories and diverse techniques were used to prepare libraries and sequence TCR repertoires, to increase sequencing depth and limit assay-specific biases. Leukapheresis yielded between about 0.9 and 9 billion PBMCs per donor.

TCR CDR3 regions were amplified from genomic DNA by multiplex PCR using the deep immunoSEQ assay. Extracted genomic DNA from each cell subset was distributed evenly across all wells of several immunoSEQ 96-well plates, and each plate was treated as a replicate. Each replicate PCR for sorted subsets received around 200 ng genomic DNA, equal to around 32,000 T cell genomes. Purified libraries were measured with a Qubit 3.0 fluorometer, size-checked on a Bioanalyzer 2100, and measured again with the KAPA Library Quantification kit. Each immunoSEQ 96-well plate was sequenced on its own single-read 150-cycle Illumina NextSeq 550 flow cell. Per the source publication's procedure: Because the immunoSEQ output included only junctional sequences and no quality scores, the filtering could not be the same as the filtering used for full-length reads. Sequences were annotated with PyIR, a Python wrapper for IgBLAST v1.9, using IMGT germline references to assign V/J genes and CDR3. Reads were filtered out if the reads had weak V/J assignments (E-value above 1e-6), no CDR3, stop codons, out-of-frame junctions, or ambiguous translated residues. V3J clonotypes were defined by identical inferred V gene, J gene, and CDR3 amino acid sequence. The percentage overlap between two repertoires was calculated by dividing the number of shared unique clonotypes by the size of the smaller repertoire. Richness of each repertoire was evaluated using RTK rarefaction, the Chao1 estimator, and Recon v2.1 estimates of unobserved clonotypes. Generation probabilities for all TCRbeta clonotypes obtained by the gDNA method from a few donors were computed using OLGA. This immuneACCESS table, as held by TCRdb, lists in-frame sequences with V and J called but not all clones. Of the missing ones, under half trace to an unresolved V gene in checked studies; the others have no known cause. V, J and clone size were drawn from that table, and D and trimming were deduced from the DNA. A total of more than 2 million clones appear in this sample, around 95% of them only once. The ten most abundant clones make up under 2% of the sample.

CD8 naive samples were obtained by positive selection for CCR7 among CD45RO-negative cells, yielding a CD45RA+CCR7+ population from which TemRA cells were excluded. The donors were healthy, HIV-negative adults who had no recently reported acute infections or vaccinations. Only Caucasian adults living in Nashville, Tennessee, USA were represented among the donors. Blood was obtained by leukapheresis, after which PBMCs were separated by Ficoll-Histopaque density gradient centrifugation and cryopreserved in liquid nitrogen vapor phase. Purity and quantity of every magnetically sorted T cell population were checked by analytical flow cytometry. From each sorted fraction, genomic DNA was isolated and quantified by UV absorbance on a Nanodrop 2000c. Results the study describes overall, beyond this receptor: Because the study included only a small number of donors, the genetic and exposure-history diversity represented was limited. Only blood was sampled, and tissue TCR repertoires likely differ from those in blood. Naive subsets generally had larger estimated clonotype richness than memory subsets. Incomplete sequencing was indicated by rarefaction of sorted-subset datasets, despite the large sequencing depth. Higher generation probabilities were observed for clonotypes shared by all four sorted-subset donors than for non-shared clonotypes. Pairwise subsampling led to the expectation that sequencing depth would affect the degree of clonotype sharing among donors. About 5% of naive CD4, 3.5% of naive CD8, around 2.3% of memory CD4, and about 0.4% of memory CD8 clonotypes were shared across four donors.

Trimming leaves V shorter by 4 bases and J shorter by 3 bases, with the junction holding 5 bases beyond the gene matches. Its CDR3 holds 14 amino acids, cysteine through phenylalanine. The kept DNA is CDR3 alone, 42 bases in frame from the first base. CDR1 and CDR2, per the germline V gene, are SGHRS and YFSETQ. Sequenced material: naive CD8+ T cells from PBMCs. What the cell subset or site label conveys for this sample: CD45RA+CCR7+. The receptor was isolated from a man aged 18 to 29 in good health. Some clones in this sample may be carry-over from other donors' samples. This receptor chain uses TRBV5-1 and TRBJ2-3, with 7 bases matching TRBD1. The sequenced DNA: TGCGCCAGCAGCCACGACAGGGTAACAGATACGCAGTATTTT. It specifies CASSHDRVTDTQYF.